This T cell receptor beta chain appears in the sequencing data of a study of cytomegalovirus exposure and HLA in healthy donors (TCRdb year 2017). General notes on the study: An earlier analysis of under 600 of the donors reported 250 to 350 Gb of sequence data and 120 million or so unique TCR beta sequences from 150 million to 200 million T cells. An early release covering roughly 600 HLA-typed donors comprised 250 to 350 gigabases of sequencing data and 65 million to 100 million unique TCR sequences. Among the approximately 420 genotyped donors, 81% belonged to the genetic ancestry cluster associated with self-reported Caucasian donors. The study aimed to test whether signatures of past pathogen exposure could be identified by cataloging public T cell receptors. Using immunosequencing, the study profiled T cell repertoires from approximately 700 subjects and related those repertoires to cytomegalovirus serostatus. Besides the first cohort of roughly 700 subjects, a separate validation cohort made up of 120 or so different subjects was used. To predict cytomegalovirus infection status, the study combined high-throughput TCR immunosequencing, statistical association of individual TCRs with disease status, and machine learning. A later analysis re-analyzed previously published TCR beta repertoires from hundreds of donors and added high-resolution HLA genotyping to study TCR occurrence patterns. Rather than using new phenotypic data, the later analysis identified candidate immune exposures from TCR beta sequences and from how often those sequences occurred across donors. In an earlier analysis of 587 of the donors, high-throughput TCR beta sequencing was used to judge whether each TCR beta V gene segment behaved as functional or pseudogenic. Alongside the repertoire data, information on donor age, sex, ethnicity and CMV serostatus was compiled. A later genetic analysis took genome-wide SNP genotypes for about three fifths of the 666 donors and used that subset as a discovery cohort. Every discovery cohort repertoire had been produced on one sequencing platform. Class I and class II HLA loci were covered by the typing at four-digit resolution. Typing coverage differed by locus: A, B, C, DRB1 and DQB1 were typed in about 629-640 donors, DQA1 in about 550, DPA1 in some 570, and DPB1 in around 440. About five DR-DQ haplotypes were handled as single units for association and clustering, since linkage in the cohort was strong. On average, 235,054 unique TCR beta nucleotide sequences were sequenced per donor among 398 genotyped donors of the cohort, with roughly 18% of those sequences being non-productive.

The research as a whole found: A cluster of highly shared sequence variants was judged likely to be a technical artifact of the sequencing pipeline. While some public TCRs were present in many individuals, most TCR sequences turned up only very rarely across donors. Because HLA typing was missing for some donors at each locus, association tests included only the typed subset. In a later analysis, several top co-occurrence clusters were reported to appear linked to parvovirus B19, influenza, CMV and Epstein-Barr virus. Some IMGT-functional V segments, including TRBV6-2 and TRBV6-3, could not be told apart with the 87-base-pair reads, so those segments were excluded. Linkage disequilibrium might explain the correlated functional status among segregating V segments, but an unknown experimental factor could not be ruled out. Because counts were too low, seventeen rarely observed V segments, including chromosome 9 orphons, were left out of the earlier analysis of several hundred of the donors. In a later analysis, most CMV-associated TCR beta chains were found to appear HLA-restricted, with HLA associations seemingly driven largely by CMV exposure. Three of the identified cytomegalovirus-associated TCR beta chains were confirmed in vitro to be specific for cytomegalovirus antigens. According to a later genetic analysis, donors in an Asian-associated ancestry cluster had fewer N-insertions in productive TCRs than the approximately 700-donor mean. Assigning TCR associations to individual alleles was difficult when HLA alleles, especially DR and DQ, strongly co-occurred. In a later analysis, the rate of TCR association differed among HLA loci, with DRB1 alleles having the most associated TCRs and HLA-C alleles having the fewest. A further reported finding was that TCR beta sequences accurately predicted the HLA-A and HLA-B alleles for most subjects in the first cohort. The study listed 150 to 200 TCR beta chains as associated with cytomegalovirus. For the cohort, immune exposure information was limited to CMV serostatus. A later genetic analysis associated a missense DCLRE1C variant with V-gene and J-gene trimming of TCR beta chains, and an independent cohort replicated the association. It was suggested by the authors that the approach could potentially be generalized to other disease states and immunological phenotypes. In a later analysis, some 18,000 TCR beta sequences were associated with specific HLA alleles at a false discovery rate of 0.05. The cohort was sequenced for TCR beta chains only, and without alpha or paired-chain data the features that could be detected were limited. The presence/absence analyses assumed that sequencing depth was roughly uniform across donors, and that assumption may not be true. A later analysis found that HLA-associated TCR beta chains were more clonally expanded and had lower generation probabilities than equally common non-associated chains. Cytomegalovirus status was reported to be diagnosed by the classifier with high specificity and sensitivity in both the original and validation cohorts. In an earlier analysis of more than 450 of the donors, most TCR beta V segments were observed in productive rearrangements about 87% or about 30% of the time, broadly matching IMGT annotations.

Measured from the cysteine to the phenylalanine, the CDR3 is 13 residues long. The DNA shown is the 39-base CDR3, in frame from base 1. Relative to germline, V is 2 bases shorter and J is 1 base shorter, with 6 bases between their ends. CDR1 MNHNS and CDR2 SASEGT were looked up in the germline V gene. The library was built by means of the immunoSEQ multiplex PCR assay. A mixture of 60 forward primers for TCR Vbeta segments and 13 reverse primers for TCR Jbeta segments was used in the multiplex PCR. The CDR3 region of rearranged TCR beta genes was amplified from genomic DNA with a multiplex PCR assay. Amplified TCR beta libraries were sequenced as 87-base-pair reads on the Illumina HiSeq System. The published analysis was carried out like this. Across the 670 or so repertoires, a later analysis counted tens of millions of unique TCR beta chains, roughly 11 million of which were shared by at least two donors. To remove PCR and sequencing errors, raw reads were error-corrected and collapsed into unique sequences using a nearest-neighbor algorithm that merged closely related sequences. CDR3 sequences were aligned to IMGT reference sequences to assign V, D and J gene segments. Each retained sequence needed at least a six-nucleotide match to both a V gene segment and a J gene segment. A rearrangement counted as productive if the CDR3 had no stop codons and remained in frame with V and J, and every other rearrangement counted as non-productive. Following IMGT convention, CDR3 was defined as the stretch from the second conserved V-encoded cysteine to the conserved J-encoded phenylalanine. In an earlier analysis of 550 to 650 of the donors, sequences lacking an unambiguous match to a single V gene segment were excluded. An earlier analysis of 587 of the donors called V segments functional above 56.7% productive rearrangements and segregating when the between-donor standard deviation exceeded 5%. To diagnose cytomegalovirus status from the catalog of TCR beta chain sequences, a statistical classification framework was built. In a later analysis, V and J genes were assigned by comparing TCR nucleotide sequences against IMGT/GENE-DB human TR gene sequences. Using the TCRdist pipeline, a later analysis assigned CDR3 sequences along with most-parsimonious VDJ recombination scenarios. A later analysis defined each TCR beta chain by its CDR3 amino acid sequence plus V-gene family, and excluded reads lacking a unique V-gene family. A later analysis removed 600 or so highly shared, low-generation-probability nucleotide sequences to deal with suspected cross-contamination and a sequencing artifact. In a later analysis, a clonal expansion index was calculated for each public chain from normalized within-repertoire ranks of inferred template counts. In a later analysis, generation probabilities were computed with a VDJ recombination model fitted to out-of-frame rearrangements, and the resulting probabilities were checked against IGoR. Hypergeometric tests were used in a later analysis to score TCR-TCR, TCR-HLA and TCR-CMV co-occurrence, with a repertoire-size bias correction applied to the TCR pairs. False discovery rates were estimated in a later analysis by permuting HLA or CMV assignments 20 times. A later analysis grouped co-occurring TCRs with DBSCAN, adding TCRdist sequence similarity when clustering within HLA-allele-positive subsets. Repertoires with fewer than 30,000 or more than 120,000 public chains were left out of co-occurrence clustering, as were four to six repertoires with anomalous nucleotide sharing. TCRdb provides this immuneACCESS table in a form limited to in-frame rearrangements. Some clones are lacking; in checked studies, under half of them reflect an unresolved V gene, and why the rest are absent is not known. V, J and clone size were drawn from that table, and D and trimming were deduced from the DNA. The sample table shows over 45,000 clones, and around 82% are seen once. Together, the top ten hold around 1.5% of the sample.

A few counts support this clone. Its target antigen remains unknown. There are no base qualities to consult, and no much larger clone falls within one base. The cohort consisted of 600 or so healthy bone marrow donors. All cohort members were sampled while nominally healthy, although unrecorded immune exposures were likely present. The donor tested CMV seronegative, placing the donor among the 350 to 400 seronegative members of the cohort. A peripheral blood sample was collected from each donor, and TCR beta sequencing was performed on peripheral blood mononuclear cells. The Qiagen DNeasy Blood Extraction Kit was used to extract genomic DNA from the blood cell samples.

This TCR was recovered from a female donor in good health and CMV-seronegative. Sequenced material: PBMCs. The chain is made from TRBV6-1 and TRBJ2-7, with the D segment identity uncertain. The CDR3 reads as follows: CASSESYSYEQYF. The sequenced DNA: TGTGCCAGCAGTGAATCTTATTCCTACGAGCAGTACTTC.